These T cell receptor beta chains were read from a single sample in a study of T cell repertoires in cytomegalovirus infection. MiXCR, run by TCRdb on the reads, gives a single entry per CDR3 protein. The data hold roughly 500,000 distinct CDR3 sequences, with about 11% observed a single time. Material for sequencing was PBMCs. The receptors derive from a human donor in good health (CMV status not recorded). Some clones in this sample may be carry-over from other donors' samples. The CDR3 runs from the conserved cysteine through the conserved F or W. The D gene is left open where the match is weak. The size entry is marked missing in some rows and otherwise reads once, few, many or a size class.

clone_size: many
v_call: TRBV12-3/TRBV12-4
d_call: .
j_call: TRBJ1-5
cdr3_length: 14
cdr3_nt: TGTGCCAGCAGCCCCGGGGCATCGAGCCAGCCCCAGCATTTT
cdr3_aa: CASSPGASSQPQHF

clone_size: medium-sized
v_call: TRBV7-6
d_call: .
j_call: TRBJ2-3
cdr3_length: 18
cdr3_nt: TGTGCCAGCAGCTTAGCGAGCTGGGGGAGAGAGTACACAGATACGCAGTATTTT
cdr3_aa: CASSLASWGREYTDTQYF

clone_size: few
v_call: TRBV11-2
d_call: TRBD2
j_call: TRBJ2-1
cdr3_length: 16
cdr3_nt: TGTGCCAGCAGCTTAACTCGCGGGAGGCCGGGGAATGAGCAGTTCTTC
cdr3_aa: CASSLTRGRPGNEQFF

clone_size: many
v_call: TRBV7-6
d_call: .
j_call: TRBJ2-5
cdr3_length: 13
cdr3_nt: TGTGCCAGCAGCAACGGACGGATCGAGACCCAGTACTTC
cdr3_aa: CASSNGRIETQYF

clone_size: many
v_call: TRBV4-1
d_call: TRBD1
j_call: TRBJ2-7
cdr3_length: 11
cdr3_nt: TGCGCCAGCAGCCAAGATCGGGACAGGTACTTC
cdr3_aa: CASSQDRDRYF

clone_size: many
v_call: TRBV7-9
d_call: .
j_call: TRBJ1-1
cdr3_length: 10
cdr3_nt: TGTGCCAGCAGCTTGGAAGAAGCTTTCTTT
cdr3_aa: CASSLEEAFF

clone_size: .
v_call: TRBV12-5
d_call: .
j_call: TRBJ2-5
cdr3_length: 11
cdr3_nt: TGTGCTAGTGCCCTGGGGGAGACCCAGTACTTC
cdr3_aa: CASALGETQYF

clone_size: many
v_call: TRBV28
d_call: .
j_call: TRBJ2-5
cdr3_length: 16
cdr3_nt: TGTGCCAGCAGTTCGCGGGCGCAGAGGGGCCAAGAGACCCAGTACTTC
cdr3_aa: CASSSRAQRGQETQYF

clone_size: many
v_call: TRBV7-9
d_call: .
j_call: TRBJ2-1
cdr3_length: 16
cdr3_nt: TGTGCCAGCAGCTTTAGCCGGGACTCTCAGAGTTTTGAGCAGTTCTTC
cdr3_aa: CASSFSRDSQSFEQFF

clone_size: few
v_call: TRBV27
d_call: TRBD1
j_call: TRBJ2-1
cdr3_length: 15
cdr3_nt: TGTGCCAGCAGTTTATGGGGACAGAATAACAATGAGCAGTTCTTC
cdr3_aa: CASSLWGQNNNEQFF

clone_size: many
v_call: TRBV10-3
d_call: TRBD2
j_call: TRBJ2-2
cdr3_length: 17
cdr3_nt: TGTGCCATCAGTGAGAGGACTAGCGGGACGAACACCGGGGAGCTGTTTTTT
cdr3_aa: CAISERTSGTNTGELFF

clone_size: .
v_call: TRBV11-3
d_call: .
j_call: TRBJ2-1
cdr3_length: 14
cdr3_nt: TGTGCCAGCAGCTTAACTAGCAGTGTGGATGAGCAGTTCTTC
cdr3_aa: CASSLTSSVDEQFF

clone_size: .
v_call: TRBV28
d_call: .
j_call: TRBJ2-7
cdr3_length: 14
cdr3_nt: TGTGCCAGCAGTATCCCGGGCCTCTCGGAGGTGCAGTACTTC
cdr3_aa: CASSIPGLSEVQYF

clone_size: many
v_call: TRBV2
d_call: .
j_call: TRBJ2-2
cdr3_length: 16
cdr3_nt: TGTGCCAGCAGGCCAGAGGTGGGGGCCTTTGGCGGGGAGCTGTTTTTT
cdr3_aa: CASRPEVGAFGGELFF

clone_size: many
v_call: TRBV7-9
d_call: .
j_call: TRBJ1-5
cdr3_length: 14
cdr3_nt: TGTGCCAGCAGCTCAGGGAATCGCAATCAGCCCCAGCATTTT
cdr3_aa: CASSSGNRNQPQHF

clone_size: many
v_call: TRBV5-5
d_call: .
j_call: TRBJ2-3
cdr3_length: 13
cdr3_nt: TGTGCCAGCAGCTGGGTACTAGGGGGTACGCAGTATTTT
cdr3_aa: CASSWVLGGTQYF

clone_size: many
v_call: TRBV5-5
d_call: TRBD1
j_call: TRBJ2-3
cdr3_length: 16
cdr3_nt: TGTGCCAGCAGCTCCCGGACAGGGGGCGCGACAGATACGCAGTATTTT
cdr3_aa: CASSSRTGGATDTQYF

clone_size: many
v_call: TRBV7-9
d_call: .
j_call: TRBJ1-4
cdr3_length: 15
cdr3_nt: TGTGCCAGCAGCTCTTACCGGAAGGGCAATGAAAAACTGTTTTTT
cdr3_aa: CASSSYRKGNEKLFF

clone_size: few
v_call: TRBV19
d_call: .
j_call: TRBJ1-5
cdr3_length: 14
cdr3_nt: TGTGCCACCTCGGCCGGAGCTCCCAATCAGCCCCAGCATTTT
cdr3_aa: CATSAGAPNQPQHF

clone_size: .
v_call: TRBV7-9
d_call: .
j_call: TRBJ2-7
cdr3_length: 15
cdr3_nt: TGTGCCAGCAGCCTGGGGGGAAACCCCTACGCCGGGCAGTACTTC
cdr3_aa: CASSLGGNPYAGQYF

clone_size: many
v_call: TRBV7-2
d_call: .
j_call: TRBJ2-1
cdr3_length: 14
cdr3_nt: TGTGCCAGCAGCTTCACCGACGCTTTGGATGAGCAGTTCTTC
cdr3_aa: CASSFTDALDEQFF

clone_size: many
v_call: TRBV2
d_call: .
j_call: TRBJ2-1
cdr3_length: 17
cdr3_nt: TGTGCCAGCAGTGATGTCGCTGGACGGGGGGCCCACGGGGAGCAGTTCTTC
cdr3_aa: CASSDVAGRGAHGEQFF

clone_size: many
v_call: TRBV12-3/TRBV12-4
d_call: .
j_call: TRBJ1-2
cdr3_length: 12
cdr3_nt: TGTGCCAGCAGTAAGCAGAACTATGGCTACACCTTC
cdr3_aa: CASSKQNYGYTF

clone_size: many
v_call: TRBV7-2
d_call: .
j_call: TRBJ1-2
cdr3_length: 14
cdr3_nt: TGTGCCAGCAGCTTTCCGGGACGGAGCTATGGCTACACCTTC
cdr3_aa: CASSFPGRSYGYTF